This paragraph reports one TCR beta chain. This sample is part of a study of T cell clones after liver transplantation. Study-wide context: Samples came from ITN030ST, which attempted immunosuppression withdrawal within 2 years of liver transplantation.

This CDR3 comprises 16 residues. Germline-derived CDR1 and CDR2 are MGHDK and SYGVNS. Unmatched junction bases numbered 14, after V lost 4 bases and J lost 7 bases. TCRdb's table, derived via immunoSEQ multiplex PCR, lists solely in-frame clones and lacks some. Of over 45,000 clones listed, over 65% are singletons. This chain links TRBV25-1 with TRBJ2-7; 9 nucleotides agree with TRBD1. The specimen comprised CD4+ T cells from blood, sampled around 54 months after liver transplant. This sequence originates from a human patient who received a liver transplant. Some T cells may be transferred from the graft donor. DNA of the CDR3: TGTGCCAGCAGTGTAGGGTTTGGGACAGGGCCTAAGGAGCAGTACTTC. It is translated as CASSVGFGTGPKEQYF.